The T cell receptor (beta chain) described here comes from a study of identical twins. As concerns this clonotype: What it recognizes is unknown. The junction shows a germline mismatch at one end, possibly a read error.

Study-wide results and caveats: High-abundance cord blood beta clonotypes had fewer insertions; memory repertoires showed none. Excess low generation probability was seen in twin-shared out-of-frame alpha sequences.

Germline V gene lookup returns CDR1 MNHNS and CDR2 SASEGT. CDR3 length: 16 residues. TCRdb re-called the 5' RACE reads through MiXCR, storing one row per CDR3 protein. This table has around 1.7 million distinct CDR3 sequences, around 29% appearing once. Specimen: cord blood. The J gene is TRBJ1-5, the V gene TRBV6-1; 10 bases fit TRBD1. This receptor was obtained from a newborn girl in good health. CDR3 bases: TGTACCAGCAGTCGGGACAGGGGATTTAGCAATCAGCCCCAGCATTTT. Its translation: CTSSRDRGFSNQPQHF.